This paragraph reports one T cell receptor beta chain. Its antigen remains unknown. The V gene end was trimmed by 2 bases and the J gene end by 4 bases; junction bases not matched to a gene: 5. Germline V CDR1 and CDR2: SGHDN, FVKESK. The CDR3 is 15 amino acids. This record comes from a study of OX40 agonist ivuxolimab in advanced cancers. Study-level results: There was clonal expansion of CD4+ and CD8+ blood T cells by week 6 at 0.1 to 3.0 mg/kg. Patients with a partial response at 0.1-3.0 mg/kg had among the lowest clonal expansion.

The table came from immunoSEQ multiplex PCR; TCRdb's copy has only in-frame clones and leaves some out. The sample consists of about 52,000 clones, roughly 91% of them appearing once. This sequence joins TRBV14 and TRBJ1-2, with 9 bases aligning to TRBD1. The sequence derives from an adult with an advanced solid tumor such as melanoma, head and neck, liver or kidney cancer. The specimen was CD4+ or CD8+ T cells sorted from blood, collected in a trial of the OX40 agonist ivuxolimab. The CDR3 sequence: CASSQYRGQIYGYTF. Written as DNA, the CDR3 is TGTGCCAGCAGCCAATACAGGGGGCAGATCTATGGCTACACCTTC.